The 14 T cell receptor beta chains given below trace back to one sample, sequenced in a study of blood T cell repertoires in COVID-19. Some clones are missing from TCRdb's copy, which holds only in-frame ones; the method was immunoSEQ multiplex PCR. Here the sample spans over 150,000 clones, roughly 91% being singletons. The sample taken for sequencing was peripheral blood. Receptors were obtained from a man aged 18 to 29 with acute or convalescent COVID-19.

This clone appeared once. The J gene is TRBJ2-3, the V gene TRBV5-4, with a possible D match to TRBD2 (6 bases). Germline V gene sequence: CDR1 SGHNT, CDR2 YYREEE (reference sequence). The CDR3 spans 15 residues. V lost 0 bases to trimming and J lost 2 bases, with 10 bases between them. The chain's CDR3 is CASSLGGVLTDTQYF. The CDR3 nucleotides are TGTGCCAGCAGCTTGGGCGGGGTCCTCACAGATACGCAGTATTTT.

This sequence joins TRBV5-1 and TRBJ1-4; 10 bases are shared with TRBD1. The CDR3 contains 15 residues. J gave up 4 bases and V 5 bases, and 5 bases lay outside the gene matches. Germline loops: CDR1 SGHRS, CDR2 YFSETQ. The chain's CDR3 is CASSQGQGYNEKLFF. CDR3 DNA sequence: TGCGCCAGCAGTCAGGGACAGGGGTATAATGAAAAACTGTTTTTT.

The V gene is TRBV27, the J gene TRBJ1-5, with D unresolved. V gave up 5 bases and J gave up 0 bases, with 11 bases separating them. CDR1 is MNHEY, CDR2 SMNVEV, per germline (reference sequence). The length of the CDR3 is 15 residues. CDR3 protein: CASSPLRISNQPQHF. The CDR3 nucleotides are TGTGCCAGCAGTCCCCTCAGGATTAGCAATCAGCCCCAGCATTTT.

The chain employs TRBV5-1 and TRBJ2-7, with a weak D call TRBD1 (5 bases). There are 12 residues in the CDR3. V lost 0 bases and J 6 bases, leaving 7 bases between the germline ends. Germline-derived CDR1 and CDR2 are SGHRS and YFSETQ. DNA of the CDR3: TGCGCCAGCAGCTTGGTGGGGCGCGAGCAGTACTTC. Translation: CASSLVGREQYF.

This clone has a single count. This rearrangement joins TRBV5-1 to TRBJ2-7; no reliable D call. The V and J ends lost 4 bases and 2 bases respectively, with 10 bases between them. This CDR3 spans 13 amino acids. Per the germline V gene, CDR1 is SGHRS and CDR2 is YFSETQ. The CDR3 coding sequence is TGCGCCAGCAGCCAGGCGCAGGCCTACGAGCAGTACTTC. This translates into CASSQAQAYEQYF.

The chain links TRBV5-1 to TRBJ2-1, with TRBD2 as a possible D gene (5 bases). V lost 4 bases and J lost 0, with 11 bases in between. The CDR3 is 15 amino acids. Germline assignment: CDR1 SGHRS and CDR2 YFSETQ. The CDR3 DNA follows: TGCGCCAGCAGCGAGGGCACCAGCTCCTACAATGAGCAGTTCTTC. This codes for CASSEGTSSYNEQFF.

The chain links TRBV19 to TRBJ2-7, with 11 bases that match TRBD1. Looked up from germline, CDR1 is LNHDA and CDR2 is SQIVND (reference sequence). The CDR3 totals 13 residues. The V and J ends lost 4 bases and 6 bases, in that order; junction bases with no gene match: 2. The chain's CDR3 is CASSTDRGLEQYF. CDR3 DNA sequence: TGTGCCAGTAGTACGGACAGGGGGCTCGAGCAGTACTTC.

This clone has just one count. The CDR3 DNA reads as TGCAGCGTTGATGATCGGGAGAACTATGGCTACACCTTC. It encodes CSVDDRENYGYTF. V is TRBV29-1 and J is TRBJ1-2; D remains unclear. V dropped 3 bases and J dropped 2 bases, with 10 bases sitting between them. The CDR3 is made up of 13 amino acids. Looked up from germline, CDR1 is SQVTM and CDR2 is ANQGSEA.

This chain uses TRBV4-1 with TRBJ2-5, with TRBD1 as a possible D gene (6 bases). The CDR3 length is 15 residues. V lost 2 bases, J lost 7 bases, and 17 bases lay in between. Germline V gene lookup returns CDR1 MGHRA and CDR2 YSYEKL. The CDR3 region is CASSQQGTGRGTQYF. For the CDR3, the DNA is TGCGCCAGCAGCCAACAGGGGACCGGGCGTGGGACCCAGTACTTC.

The rearrangement joins TRBV30 to TRBJ1-2; D unresolved. V shed 3 bases and J shed 0 bases, with 14 bases lying between them. The germline V gene has CDR1 GTSNPN and CDR2 SVGIG (reference sequence). The CDR3 is 15 residues long. This CDR3 is CAWSRGRVANYGYTF. CDR3 coding DNA: TGTGCCTGGAGCCGAGGGCGGGTGGCTAACTATGGCTACACCTTC.

The chain recombines TRBV28 with TRBJ1-5; D perhaps matches TRBD1 (5 bases). The CDR3 contains 15 residues. Per the germline V gene, CDR1 is MDHEN and CDR2 is SYDVKM. With 6 bases removed from V and 2 bases from J, the gap between germline ends came to 14 bases. The CDR3 loop is CASSLGGSRNQPQHF. In nucleotides, the CDR3 is TGTGCCAGCAGCCTGGGGGGTAGTCGCAATCAGCCCCAGCATTTT.

The CDR3 here is CASSRDRGFEDEAFF. In nucleotides, the CDR3 is TGTGCCAGCAGTCGGGACAGGGGTTTTGAGGATGAAGCTTTCTTT. The chain uses TRBV6-5 and TRBJ1-1; TRBD1 matches 10 bases. CDR3 size: 15 residues. V shed 5 bases and J 7 bases; nucleotides not matched to a gene: 10. Germline lookup yields CDR1 MNHEY and CDR2 SVGAGI.

The V and J genes are TRBV6-8 and TRBJ2-7; 10 bases map to TRBD2. In germline, CDR1 is MNHGY, CDR2 SAAAGT. The CDR3 is 21 amino acids. Trimming at V came to 0 bases and at J to 2 bases, leaving 19 bases not matched to a gene. As DNA, the CDR3 is TGTGCCAGCAGTTACTCCTCCCCTACTAGCGGGGCCAGCGAATCCACCTACGAGCAGTACTTC. Its protein is CASSYSSPTSGASESTYEQYF.

The chain has TRBV6-5 and TRBJ1-1; TRBD1 might be the D (5 bases). Germline CDR1 and CDR2: MNHEY and SVGAGI. The CDR3 has 13 residues. Trimming removed 3 bases from V and 3 bases from J, with 8 bases in between. The CDR3 nucleotides read TGTGCCAGCAGTTATGGCAGGGACACTGAAGCTTTCTTT. It yields the protein CASSYGRDTEAFF.